This T cell receptor beta chain comes out of a study of radiotherapy plus CTLA-4 blockade in lung cancer (dated by TCRdb to 2017 to 2018). Describing the broader study: Objective responses were observed in 15% to 20% of enrolled patients, and disease control was achieved in approximately 32%. Summary of the overall study and its limitations: After treatment with radiotherapy and ipilimumab, TCR clones that originated in tumors expanded in peripheral blood. Early dynamic changes in blood T cell clones, together with increased serum interferon-beta after radiation, were reported as the strongest predictors of response.

The study evaluated CTLA-4 blockade (ipilimumab) given together with focal radiation therapy in patients who had chemo-refractory metastatic non-small-cell lung cancer. Points on this clone: Its recognized antigen is unknown. Base qualities are missing; no much larger clone stands one base away.

A distance of 18 bases separates the germline ends of V and J, which lose 0 bases and 15 bases respectively. The CDR3 holds 14 amino acids from the cysteine to the phenylalanine. Of the read, only the CDR3 DNA is kept; its 42 bases are in frame from base 1. Reading the germline V gene (reference sequence) gives CDR1 MNHNY and CDR2 SVGAGI. Libraries were built with the immunoSEQ multiplex PCR assay. TCRdb took over this immuneACCESS table, retaining in-frame rearrangements with V and J assigned. Such tables are incomplete; in checked studies, under half of the missing clones stem from an unresolved V gene, and the remainder is unexplained. The sample records 85,000 to 100,000 clones, 60% to 80% of which are singletons. Clones ranked in the top ten supply about 14% of the sample.

Material: peripheral blood, obtained from a patient treated with radiotherapy plus ipilimumab. Rearrangement joined TRBV6-6 to TRBJ2-1; no D gene can be assigned with confidence. The sequence derives from a human donor with non-small cell lung cancer that progressed on radiotherapy plus ipilimumab. The CDR3 corresponds to CASSYSADPLERFF. The bases are TGTGCCAGCAGTTACTCGGCGGATCCATTGGAACGGTTCTTC.